Below are 17 T cell receptor beta chains sequenced from a single sample in a study of T-cell reconstitution after alpha-beta-depleted transplantation in children. It was with unique molecular identifiers that the TCRbeta library was prepared. Via MiXCR, TCRdb re-called the PCR reads, giving one row per CDR3 protein. The table has roughly 300,000 distinct CDR3 sequences, about 10% seen once. The source was PBMCs from the stem cell graft donor, collected from the stem cell graft. Receptors originate from a human donor who donated a stem cell graft to a child with SCID.

This clonotype was observed a handful of times. The genes are TRBV6-1 and TRBJ1-5, with D possibly matching TRBD1 (5 bases). Trimming left V 2 bases short and J 0 bases short, with 8 bases between. The CDR3 contains 15 residues. Germline CDR1 and CDR2: MNHNS and SASEGT. CDR3 nucleotides: TGTGCCAGCAGTGAATCGACAGTTAGCAATCAGCCCCAGCATTTT. Encoded protein: CASSESTVSNQPQHF.

This clonotype appeared a few times. The chain joins TRBV3-1 to TRBJ1-2, with 7 bases fitting TRBD1. The CDR3 is 13 residues long. The V segment lost 4 bases and the J segment 3 bases; nucleotides outside the gene matches: 2. Germline loops: CDR1 LGHDT, CDR2 YNNKEL (reference sequence). CDR3 sequence: CASSRDRYYGYTF. CDR3 coding DNA: TGTGCCAGCAGCCGGGACAGATACTATGGCTACACCTTC.

There are many counts of this clonotype. The chain links TRBV15 to TRBJ1-2; 7 positions agree with TRBD1. Germline lookup yields CDR1 LNHNV and CDR2 YYDKDF (reference sequence). V dropped 1 base and J dropped 4; count of bases not matched to a gene: 6. CDR3 length: 15 amino acids. For the CDR3, the DNA is TGTGCCACCAGCAGAGTTGGGGACAGTGCCTATGGCTACACCTTC. Its protein is CATSRVGDSAYGYTF.

CDR3: CASSTTVYEQYF. The CDR3 DNA follows: TGTGCCAGCAGCACCACAGTATACGAGCAGTACTTC. The chain carries TRBV13 and TRBJ2-7; D uncertain. V was clipped by 5 bases and J by 4 bases, with 9 bases between them. CDR1 is PRHDT and CDR2 is FYEKMQ in the germline V gene (reference sequence). The CDR3 contains 12 residues.

This clonotype showed up just a few times. V usage is TRBV20-1 and J usage is TRBJ2-3, with a possible D match to TRBD2 (5 bases). CDR1 and CDR2 (germline): DFQATT, SNEGSKA (reference sequence). The CDR3 has 15 amino acids. V lost 3 bases and J 1 base, leaving 14 bases between the germline ends. The CDR3 spells CSASGVIAGTDTQYF. CDR3 bases: TGCAGTGCTAGCGGGGTCATTGCCGGCACAGATACGCAGTATTTT.

As for this clonotype: A much larger clonotype is one base distant, so this may be a read error. The chain employs TRBV6-5 and TRBJ2-2, with D tentatively TRBD1 or TRBD2 (6 bases each). CDR1 MNHEY and CDR2 SVGAGI come from the germline V gene. This CDR3 contains 15 residues. CDR3 protein: CASSHSGATTGELFF. CDR3 bases: TGTGCCAGCAGTCACTCGGGGGCTACGACCGGGGAGCTGTTTTTT.

This chain joins TRBV2 and TRBJ2-5, with D possibly TRBD1 on 6 matching bases. Between the trimmed V and J ends, which lost 7 bases and 0 bases, there was a span of 9 bases. CDR3 length: 13 residues. Germline V gene data show CDR1 as SNHLY and CDR2 as FYNNEI. The CDR3 protein is CASKGDYQETQYF. CDR3 in DNA: TGTGCCAGCAAGGGGGATTACCAAGAGACCCAGTACTTC.

The chain joins TRBV7-9 to TRBJ2-5; TRBD2 aligns across 10 bases. Trimming took 4 bases from V and 4 from J; bases not matched to a gene: 9. Per the germline V gene, CDR1 is SEHNR and CDR2 is FQNEAQ (reference sequence). The CDR3 is made up of 16 amino acids. CDR3: CASSSSLAGGGETQYF. Here the CDR3 DNA reads TGTGCCAGCAGCTCGTCCTTAGCGGGGGGTGGAGAGACCCAGTACTTC.

This clonotype was recorded at least ten times. The chain recombines TRBV5-1 with TRBJ2-1; D is unresolved. Germline V CDR1 and CDR2: SGHRS, YFSETQ. Between the trimmed V and J ends, which lost 0 bases and 9 bases, there was a span of 10 bases. The CDR3 has 13 residues. CDR3 amino acids: CASSLVVSGEQFF. The CDR3 region has the DNA TGCGCCAGCAGCTTGGTCGTAAGTGGTGAGCAGTTCTTC.

This clonotype came up a few times. The rearrangement joins TRBV7-9 to TRBJ2-1; the D gene is possibly TRBD1 (6 bases). In germline, CDR1 is SEHNR, CDR2 FQNEAQ (reference sequence). V was cut by 1 base and J by 7 bases, with 20 bases left in between. This CDR3 is built from 17 residues. The CDR3 reads CASSLGVGQPLENEQFF. In DNA, the CDR3 is TGTGCCAGCAGCTTAGGAGTCGGACAGCCTTTGGAGAATGAGCAGTTCTTC.

This clonotype occurred a few times. V is TRBV7-9 and J is TRBJ2-5, with D perhaps matching TRBD1 (6 bases). This CDR3 spans 12 amino acids. Looked up from germline, CDR1 is SEHNR and CDR2 is FQNEAQ (reference sequence). V dropped 1 base and J dropped 10 bases, with 10 bases sitting between them. CDR3 loop: CASSLEDRFQYF. The CDR3 DNA reads as TGTGCCAGCAGCTTAGAAGACAGGTTCCAGTACTTC.

V is TRBV11-3 and J is TRBJ2-2; 13 bases map to TRBD2. The CDR3 has 16 residues. Unmatched junction bases numbered 7, after V lost 5 bases and J lost 7 bases. Germline-derived CDR1 and CDR2 are SGHNT and YENEEA. Here the CDR3 DNA reads TGTGCCAGCAGCCCGCGGACTAGCGGGGGAGGCGGGGAGCTGTTTTTT. Encoded protein: CASSPRTSGGGGELFF.

This chain joins TRBV20-1 and TRBJ1-2, with 9 bases fitting TRBD1. V shed 5 bases, J shed 3 bases, and the junction held 13 bases outside the gene matches. The V gene's germline CDR1 is DFQATT and CDR2 SNEGSKA (reference sequence). CDR3 size: 16 residues. CDR3 residues: CSAWTGTGKGHYGYTF. CDR3 nucleotides: TGCAGTGCTTGGACCGGGACAGGGAAGGGTCACTATGGCTACACCTTC.

J is TRBJ2-3 and V is TRBV7-8, with D possibly TRBD1 on 7 matching bases. This CDR3 has 15 amino acids. Germline-derived CDR1 and CDR2 are SGHVS and FQNEAQ. V shed 6 bases and J shed 0 bases, with 13 bases lying between them. DNA for the CDR3: TGTGCCAGCAGACGGACAGGACTAAGCACAGATACGCAGTATTTT. Translation gives CASRRTGLSTDTQYF. Full variable domain (remainder filled in from reference TRBV7-8 and TRBJ2-3): GAGVSQSPRYKVAKRGQDVALRCDPISGHVSLFWYQQALGQGPEFLTYFQNEAQLDKSGLPSDRFFAERPEGSVSTLKIQRTQQEDSAVYLCASRRTGLSTDTQYFGPGTRLTVL.

This clonotype has a count of ten or more. The chain couples TRBV19 to TRBJ2-7; TRBD1 matches at 10 bases. CDR1 LNHDA and CDR2 SQIVND come from the germline V gene (reference sequence). This CDR3 is 14 amino acids long. V shed 6 bases and J 4 bases; nucleotides not matched to a gene: 6. Here the CDR3 reads CASRKTGGAYEQYF. Here the CDR3 DNA reads TGTGCCAGTAGGAAGACAGGGGGCGCGTACGAGCAGTACTTC.

The chain recombines TRBV7-9 with TRBJ1-3; 7 nucleotides match TRBD1. V shed 3 bases and J 4 bases; nucleotides not matched to a gene: 12. The CDR3 covers 17 residues. Germline CDR1 SEHNR, CDR2 FQNEAQ (reference sequence). CDR3 bases: TGTGCCAGCAGCTTCCCCGACAGGGCGGCGTTGGGAAACACCATATATTTT. It translates to CASSFPDRAALGNTIYF.

The J gene is TRBJ1-3, the V gene TRBV5-5; possibly TRBD1 for D (6 bases). V shed 4 bases and J shed 1 base, with 12 bases lying between them. The germline CDR1 and CDR2 sequences are SGHKS and YYEKEE (reference sequence). This CDR3 has 15 residues. CDR3 residues: CASSRSQGSGNTIYF. The CDR3 DNA sequence: TGTGCCAGCAGCCGTTCACAGGGTTCTGGAAACACCATATATTTT.